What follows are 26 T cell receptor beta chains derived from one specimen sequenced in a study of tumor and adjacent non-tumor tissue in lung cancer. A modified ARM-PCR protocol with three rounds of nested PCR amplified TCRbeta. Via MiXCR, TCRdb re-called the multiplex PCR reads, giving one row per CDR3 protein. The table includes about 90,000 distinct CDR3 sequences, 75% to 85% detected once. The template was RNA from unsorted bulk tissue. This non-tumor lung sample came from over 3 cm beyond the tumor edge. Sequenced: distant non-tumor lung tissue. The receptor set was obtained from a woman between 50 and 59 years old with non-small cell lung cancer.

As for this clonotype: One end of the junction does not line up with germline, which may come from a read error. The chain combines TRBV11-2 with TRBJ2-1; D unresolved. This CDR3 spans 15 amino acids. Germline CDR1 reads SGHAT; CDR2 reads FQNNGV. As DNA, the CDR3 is TGTGCTAGCAGCTTAGATTACGGTGGTTGGCATGAGCTGTTCTTC. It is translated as CASSLDYGGWHELFF.

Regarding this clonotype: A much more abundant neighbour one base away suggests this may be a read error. This chain's CDR3 is CASSFDTGLTDTQYF. DNA of the CDR3: TGTGCCAGCAGCTTTGACACGGGCCTCACAGATACGCAGTATTTT. The V and J genes are TRBV7-8 and TRBJ2-3; D call uncertain. The CDR3 has 15 amino acids. In germline, CDR1 is SGHVS, CDR2 FQNEAQ. V was pared by 3 bases and J by 2 bases, with 12 bases between.

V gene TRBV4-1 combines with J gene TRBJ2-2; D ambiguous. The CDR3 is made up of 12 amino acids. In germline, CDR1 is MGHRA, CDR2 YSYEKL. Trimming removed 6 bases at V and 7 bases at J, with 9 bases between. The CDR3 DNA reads TGCGCCAGCAGGGATGCCGACGGGGAGCTGTTTTTT. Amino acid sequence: CASRDADGELFF.

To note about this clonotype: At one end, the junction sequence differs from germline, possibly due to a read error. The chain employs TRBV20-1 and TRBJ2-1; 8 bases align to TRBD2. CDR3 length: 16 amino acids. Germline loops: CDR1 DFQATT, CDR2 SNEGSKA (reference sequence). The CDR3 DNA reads TGCAGCTGGGACGGCTGGGGACTAACGGGAGGGAATGAGCGGTTCTTC. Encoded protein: CSWDGWGLTGGNERFF.

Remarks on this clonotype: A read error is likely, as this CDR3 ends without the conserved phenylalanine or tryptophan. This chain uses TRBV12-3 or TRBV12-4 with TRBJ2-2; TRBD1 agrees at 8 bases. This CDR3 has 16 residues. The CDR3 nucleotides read TGTGCCAGCAGTTTAGGGACAGGGACAATCACCGGTGAGCTGTTTATT. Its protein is CASSLGTGTITGELFI.

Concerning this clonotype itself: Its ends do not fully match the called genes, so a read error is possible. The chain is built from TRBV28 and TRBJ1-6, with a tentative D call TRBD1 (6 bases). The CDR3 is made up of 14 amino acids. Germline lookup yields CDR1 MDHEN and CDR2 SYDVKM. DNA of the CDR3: TGTGCCAGCAGTTTTCGGACAGAAAATTCACCCCCCCACTTT. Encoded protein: CASSFRTENSPPHF.

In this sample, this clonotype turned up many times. For the CDR3, the DNA is TGTGCCAGCAGTGCAGGGTTGGGCATTCAGTACTTC. Translating it yields CASSAGLGIQYF. The chain is built from TRBV25-1 and TRBJ2-4; D might be TRBD1 (5 bases). The CDR3 totals 12 residues. V lost 4 bases and J 9 bases, leaving 10 bases between the germline ends. CDR1 MGHDK and CDR2 SYGVNS come from the germline V gene. The whole variable domain, filled in from reference TRBV25-1 and TRBJ2-4, reads EADIYQTPRYLVIGTGKKITLECSQTMGHDKMYWYQQDPGMELHLIHYSYGVNSTEKGDLSSESTVSRIRTEHFPLTLESARPSHTSQYLCASSAGLGIQYFGAGTRLSVL.

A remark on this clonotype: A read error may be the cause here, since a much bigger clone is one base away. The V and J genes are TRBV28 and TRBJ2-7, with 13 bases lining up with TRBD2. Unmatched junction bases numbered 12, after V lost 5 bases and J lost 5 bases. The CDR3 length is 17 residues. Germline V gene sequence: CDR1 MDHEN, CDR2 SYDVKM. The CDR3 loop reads CASSGASGTSGTDEQYF. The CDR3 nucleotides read TGTGCCAGCAGTGGGGCCTCCGGGACTAGCGGGACGGACGAGCAGTACTTC.

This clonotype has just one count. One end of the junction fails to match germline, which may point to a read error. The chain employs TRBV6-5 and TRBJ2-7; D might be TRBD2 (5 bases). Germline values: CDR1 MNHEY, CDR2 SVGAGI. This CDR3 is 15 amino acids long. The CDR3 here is CANSYSRASPYEQYF. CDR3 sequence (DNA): TGTGCCAACAGTTACTCGAGGGCTAGCCCCTACGAGCAGTACTTC.

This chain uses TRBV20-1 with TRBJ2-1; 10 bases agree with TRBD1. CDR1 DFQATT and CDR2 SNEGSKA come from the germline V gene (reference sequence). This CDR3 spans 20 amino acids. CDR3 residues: CRARHWLGQGVVTIYNEQFF. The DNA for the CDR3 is TGCAGAGCTCGACACTGGTTAGGACAGGGGGTGGTGACGATCTACAATGAGCAGTTCTTC.

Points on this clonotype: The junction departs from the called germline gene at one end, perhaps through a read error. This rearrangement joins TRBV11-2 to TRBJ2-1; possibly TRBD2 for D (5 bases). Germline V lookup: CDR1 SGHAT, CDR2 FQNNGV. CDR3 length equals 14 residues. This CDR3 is CASSLYASSNEQFF. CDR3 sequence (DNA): TGTGCTAGCAGCCTCTATGCTAGCTCCAATGAGCAGTTCTTC. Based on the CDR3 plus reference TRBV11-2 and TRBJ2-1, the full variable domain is EAGVAQSPRYKIIEKRQSVAFWCNPISGHATLYWYQQILGQGPKLLIQFQNNGVVDDSQLPKDRFSAERLKGVDSTLKIQPAKLEDSAVYLCASSLYASSNEQFFGPGTRLTVL.

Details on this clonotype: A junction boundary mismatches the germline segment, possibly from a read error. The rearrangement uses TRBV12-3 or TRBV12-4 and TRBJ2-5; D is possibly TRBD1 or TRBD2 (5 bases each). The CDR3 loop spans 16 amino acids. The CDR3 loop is CASSPQAEGQGETQYF. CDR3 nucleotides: TGTGCCAGCAGTCCTCAAGCGGAAGGGCAAGGGGAGACCCAATACTTC.

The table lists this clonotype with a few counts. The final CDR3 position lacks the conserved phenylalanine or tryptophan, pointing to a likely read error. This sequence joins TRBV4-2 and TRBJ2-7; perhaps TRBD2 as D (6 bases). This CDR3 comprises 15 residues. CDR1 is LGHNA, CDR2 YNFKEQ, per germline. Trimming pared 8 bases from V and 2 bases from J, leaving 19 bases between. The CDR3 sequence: CASGGDSGNAYEQYL. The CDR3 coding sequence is TGTGCCAGCGGCGGGGACTCCGGTAACGCCTACGAGCAGTACTTA.

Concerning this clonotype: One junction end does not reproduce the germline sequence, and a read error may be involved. The CDR3 reads CARPTMRETKYF. DNA of the CDR3: TGCGCTAGACCCACCATGAGAGAGACCAAGTATTTC. V is TRBV10-1 and J is TRBJ2-5; D not resolved. The CDR3 length is 12 residues. Germline V gene data show CDR1 as WNHNN and CDR2 as SYGVQD (reference sequence).

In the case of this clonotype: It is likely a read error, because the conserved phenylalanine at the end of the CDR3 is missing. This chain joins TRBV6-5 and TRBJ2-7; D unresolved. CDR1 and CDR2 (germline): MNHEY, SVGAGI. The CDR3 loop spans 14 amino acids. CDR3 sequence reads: CACSLYDNSYEQYL. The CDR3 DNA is TGTGCCTGCAGTCTATATGACAACTCCTACGAGCAGTACCTC.

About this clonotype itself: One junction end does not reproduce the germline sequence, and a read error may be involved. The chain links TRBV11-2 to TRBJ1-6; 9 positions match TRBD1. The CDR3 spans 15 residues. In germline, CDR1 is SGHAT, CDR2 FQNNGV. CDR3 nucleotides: TGTGCAAGCAGCCCGACGACAGGGGGACGGTCACCCCTCGACTTT. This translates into CASSPTTGGRSPLDF.

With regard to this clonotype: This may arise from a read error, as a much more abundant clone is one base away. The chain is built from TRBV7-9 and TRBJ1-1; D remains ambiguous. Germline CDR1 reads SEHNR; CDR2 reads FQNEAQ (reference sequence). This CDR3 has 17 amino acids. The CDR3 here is CASSLVKGSTDPTETFF. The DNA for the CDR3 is TGTGCCAGCAGCTTAGTCAAGGGCTCCACTGATCCGACTGAAACTTTCTTT.

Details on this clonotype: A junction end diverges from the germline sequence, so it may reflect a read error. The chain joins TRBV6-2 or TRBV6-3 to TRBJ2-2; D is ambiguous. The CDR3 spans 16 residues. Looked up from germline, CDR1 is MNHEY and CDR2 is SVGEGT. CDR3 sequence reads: CVSSRLVHSLTGELFF. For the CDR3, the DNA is TGTGTCAGCAGTCGCCTTGTACACAGTCTAACCGGGGAGCTGTTTTTT.

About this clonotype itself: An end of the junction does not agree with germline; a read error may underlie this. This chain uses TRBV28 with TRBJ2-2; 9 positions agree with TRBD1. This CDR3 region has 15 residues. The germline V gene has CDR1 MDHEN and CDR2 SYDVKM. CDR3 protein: CVSSRPGQGSGELFF. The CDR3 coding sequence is TGTGTCAGCAGTCGACCGGGACAGGGTTCCGGGGAACTGTTTTTT. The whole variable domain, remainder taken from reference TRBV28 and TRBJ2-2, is DVKVTQSSRYLVKRTGEKVFLECVQDMDHENMFWYRQDPGLGLRLIYFSYDVKMKEKGDIPEGYSVSREKKERFSLILESASTNQTSMYLCVSSRPGQGSGELFFGEGSRLTVL.

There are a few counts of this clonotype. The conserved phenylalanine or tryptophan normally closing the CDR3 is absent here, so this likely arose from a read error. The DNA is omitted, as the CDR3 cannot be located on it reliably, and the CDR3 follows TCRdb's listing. The CDR3 spells CASSLGRILTSAAYEQCL. The V gene is TRBV12-3 or TRBV12-4, the J gene TRBJ2-7; TRBD2, the table's D call, was not compared with the DNA. The CDR3 spans 18 amino acids, including both terminal residues.

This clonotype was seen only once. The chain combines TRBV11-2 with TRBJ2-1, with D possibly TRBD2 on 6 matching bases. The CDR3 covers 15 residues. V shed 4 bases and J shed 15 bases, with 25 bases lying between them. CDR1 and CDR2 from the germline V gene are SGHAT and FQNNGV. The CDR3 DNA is TGTGCCAGCAGCTCCGTAACGGGAGAATGGGATGGGCTGTTCTTC. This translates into CASSSVTGEWDGLFF.

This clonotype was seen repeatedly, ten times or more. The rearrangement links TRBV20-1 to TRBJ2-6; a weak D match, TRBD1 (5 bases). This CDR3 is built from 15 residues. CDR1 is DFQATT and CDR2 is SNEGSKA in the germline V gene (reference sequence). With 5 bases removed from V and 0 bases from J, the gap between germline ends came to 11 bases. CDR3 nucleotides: TGCAGTGCTTCGGACATATCCTCTGGGGCCAACGTCCTGACTTTC. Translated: CSASDISSGANVLTF.

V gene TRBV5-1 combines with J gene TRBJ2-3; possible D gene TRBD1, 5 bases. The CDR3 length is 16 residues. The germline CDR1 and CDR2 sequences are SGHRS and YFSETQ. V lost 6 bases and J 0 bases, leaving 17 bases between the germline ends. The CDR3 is CASTTTGSPSTDTQYF. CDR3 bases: TGCGCCAGCACTACCACAGGATCCCCTAGCACAGATACGCAGTATTTT.

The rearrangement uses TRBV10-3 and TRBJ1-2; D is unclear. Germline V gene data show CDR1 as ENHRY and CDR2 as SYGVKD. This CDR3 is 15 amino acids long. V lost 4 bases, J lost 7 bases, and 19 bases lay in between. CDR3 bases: TGTGCCATCAGTGGCTCGTCCTGGGTGGACGGTGGCTACACCTTC. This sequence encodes CAISGSSWVDGGYTF.

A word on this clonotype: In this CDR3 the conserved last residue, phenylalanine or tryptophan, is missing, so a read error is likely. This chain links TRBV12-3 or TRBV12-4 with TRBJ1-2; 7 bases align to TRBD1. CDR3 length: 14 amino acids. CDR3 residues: CASSPGGGNYGYTI. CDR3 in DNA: TGTGCCAGCAGTCCAGGGGGGGGCAACTATGGTTACACCATC.

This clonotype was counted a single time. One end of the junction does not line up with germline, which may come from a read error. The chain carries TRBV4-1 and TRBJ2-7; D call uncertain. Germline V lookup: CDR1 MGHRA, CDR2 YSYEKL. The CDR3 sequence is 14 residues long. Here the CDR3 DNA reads TGCGCGAGCAGCGAAGCAGTTCGGTTCTACGAGCAGTACTTC. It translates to CASSEAVRFYEQYF.